In this sample, the clone carrying this TCR beta chain turned up a few times. A single base separates this from a much larger clone, so it may be a read error. Germline-derived CDR1 and CDR2 are MNHNS and SASEGT. This CDR3 is built from 15 residues. These data originate in a study of CD8+CD57+ T cells in acquired aplastic anemia. As for the study in general: Healthy donor sequencing depth: 10 million to 10.8 million CD4+, approximately 11 million CD8+ reads.

For CDR3 and TCR beta VDJ profiling, genomic DNA was the template used. TCRdb analysed the reads with MiXCR anew, one entry per CDR3 protein. In the table there are 120,000 or so distinct CDR3 sequences, 40% to 60% of which are singletons. The clonotype originates from a human donor in good health, serving as a control. This chain connects TRBV6-1 to TRBJ2-7; TRBD2 matches 11 bases. The sequenced material came from sorted CD4+, CD8+, or CD8+CD57+ T cells (not recorded which) from PBMCs. This CDR3 reads CASSGGLAVSYEQCF. The CDR3 region has the DNA TGTGCCAGCAGTGGGGGACTAGCGGTCTCCTACGAGCAGTGCTTC.